This T cell receptor (beta chain) was captured by sequencing in a study of blood T cell repertoires in COVID-19. Overall study: Samples came from the United States, Italy and Spain, spanning acute and convalescent COVID-19. From T cells, B-cell-depleted T cells, or PBMCs came the material, which was cDNA or gDNA.

Followed longitudinally, the Seattle patients had been enrolled during active infection. The CDR3 length is 14 residues. Germline assignment: CDR1 MNHEY and CDR2 SVGEGT. After removal of 4 bases from V and 8 bases from J, the junction contained 8 bases not matched to a gene. Profiled with immunoSEQ multiplex PCR; TCRdb holds only in-frame clones, not every one. The sample has a few hundred thousand clones; about four fifths are singletons. The receptor was isolated from a person aged 70 to 79 with COVID-19, enrolled during active disease. The sequencing sample was made of peripheral blood. This chain connects TRBV6-2 or TRBV6-3 to TRBJ2-1; the match to TRBD2 covers 7 bases. CDR3 DNA: TGTGCCAGCAGTTCAATCGGGGGGTTGGATGAGCAGTTCTTC. Its protein product is CASSSIGGLDEQFF.